Following are 30 T cell receptor beta chains from one sample sequenced in a study of cytomegalovirus exposure and HLA in healthy donors. PCR amplification relied on 60 Vbeta primers (plus 13 Jbeta primers). TCRdb's table, derived via immunoSEQ multiplex PCR, lists solely in-frame clones and lacks some. In the table there are about 82,000 clones, roughly 80% of which are singletons. The sample taken for sequencing was PBMCs. Source of these receptors: a man between 50 and 59 years old in good health and CMV-seronegative.

The V call is TRBV4-2, the J call TRBJ2-2; D is possibly TRBD2 (5 bases). The CDR3 has 15 amino acids. Trimming left V 1 base short and J 2 bases short, with 8 bases between. CDR1 and CDR2 from the germline V gene are LGHNA and YNFKEQ. CDR3 residues: CASSQVRANTGELFF. DNA of the CDR3: TGTGCCAGCAGCCAAGTGAGGGCCAACACCGGGGAGCTGTTTTTT.

This clone appeared a single time. The rearrangement joins TRBV25-1 to TRBJ1-5; no definite D call. The germline V gene has CDR1 MGHDK and CDR2 SYGVNS. CDR3 length: 15 amino acids. Deletions cut 3 bases from V and 3 bases from J, with 12 bases between. CDR3 sequence: CASSEGGRNNQPQHF. The CDR3 DNA reads as TGTGCCAGCAGTGAGGGAGGCAGGAACAATCAGCCCCAGCATTTT.

This clone was seen a handful of times. The V call is TRBV19, the J call TRBJ2-7; 12 positions agree with TRBD1. CDR3 length: 15 amino acids. Germline V CDR1 and CDR2: LNHDA, SQIVND (reference sequence). Trimming at V came to 2 bases and at J to 5 bases, leaving 4 bases not matched to a gene. In DNA, the CDR3 is TGTGCCAGTAGTATATCTGGGACAGGGGGCCACGAGCAGTACTTC. Translating it yields CASSISGTGGHEQYF.

J is TRBJ2-1 and V is TRBV10-3; TRBD1 aligns across 10 bases. V dropped 4 bases and J dropped 7; count of bases not matched to a gene: 10. The CDR3 sequence is 16 residues long. CDR1 and CDR2 from the germline V gene are ENHRY and SYGVKD. CDR3 amino acids: CAISGGATGGNNEQFF. In DNA, the CDR3 is TGTGCCATCAGTGGGGGTGCGACAGGGGGCAATAATGAGCAGTTCTTC.

This clone was seen more than once but under ten times. The chain carries TRBV5-6 and TRBJ1-1; the D gene is possibly TRBD1 (5 bases). The V end was cut by 4 bases, the J end by 2 bases, with 12 bases between. The CDR3 has 14 amino acids. The germline CDR1 and CDR2 sequences are SGHDT and YYEEEE. CDR3 nucleotide sequence: TGTGCCAGCAGCAAACGACAGAGAAACACTGAAGCTTTCTTT. This gives the protein CASSKRQRNTEAFF.

The V and J genes are TRBV5-1 and TRBJ2-1; a possible D gene is TRBD2 (5 bases). This CDR3 has 15 amino acids. Trimming left V 2 bases short and J 4 bases short, with 13 bases between. Germline values: CDR1 SGHRS, CDR2 YFSETQ. CDR3 DNA: TGCGCCAGCAGCTTCCAGGACCCGGGGTACAATGAGCAGTTCTTC. As protein: CASSFQDPGYNEQFF.

This clone was detected once. V is TRBV18 and J is TRBJ2-7, with 7 bases lining up with TRBD1. Germline CDR1 is KGHSH and CDR2 is LQKENI. The CDR3 spans 14 residues. V dropped 3 bases and J dropped 6; count of bases not matched to a gene: 8. This CDR3 reads CASSPGTDRREQYF. CDR3 DNA sequence: TGTGCCAGCTCACCCGGGACAGACCGTCGCGAGCAGTACTTC.

The chain links TRBV19 to TRBJ1-1; possible D gene TRBD1, 6 bases. Trimming took off 9 bases at V and 1 base at J, with 15 bases between the two ends. The CDR3 consists of 14 residues. The germline V gene has CDR1 LNHDA and CDR2 SQIVND (reference sequence). CDR3 loop: CASLRGPKNTEAFF. Written as DNA, the CDR3 is TGTGCCAGCCTCAGGGGACCTAAGAACACTGAAGCTTTCTTT.

This chain connects TRBV5-1 to TRBJ2-3; tentatively, D is TRBD2 (7 bases). The CDR3 extends over 17 amino acids. Trimming left V 0 bases short and J 5 bases short, with 19 bases between. CDR1 SGHRS and CDR2 YFSETQ come from the germline V gene. The CDR3 region is CASSLAYRGGGEDTQYF. The CDR3 bases are TGCGCCAGCAGCTTGGCGTACCGGGGAGGGGGTGAAGATACGCAGTATTTT. Together with reference TRBV5-1 and TRBJ2-3, the CDR3 gives the full variable domain: KAGVTQTPRYLIKTRGQQVTLSCSPISGHRSVSWYQQTPGQGLQFLFEYFSETQRNKGNFPGRFSGRQFSNSRSEMNVSTLELGDSALYLCASSLAYRGGGEDTQYFGPGTRLTVL.

V is TRBV19 and J is TRBJ2-1, with no clear D. V lost 5 bases, J lost 0 bases, and 11 bases lay in between. In germline, CDR1 is LNHDA, CDR2 SQIVND (reference sequence). The CDR3 is made up of 15 amino acids. CDR3 residues: CASSQRHPSYNEQFF. CDR3 nucleotide sequence: TGTGCCAGTAGTCAACGACATCCCTCCTACAATGAGCAGTTCTTC.

The chain joins TRBV25-1 to TRBJ2-5; 7 bases match TRBD2. The J call may be incorrect, as the DNA end agrees better with TRBJ2-7. Germline CDR1 and CDR2: MGHDK and SYGVNS. The CDR3 has 13 residues. CDR3 bases: TGTGCCAGCAGTGACGGACTAGACTACGAGCAGTACTTC. Its protein is CASSDGLDYEQYF.

Concerning this clone: The CDR3 does not end in the conserved phenylalanine or tryptophan, so this is likely a read error. The genes are TRBV7-2 and TRBJ1-1; D not resolved. Germline values: CDR1 SGHTA, CDR2 FQGNSA. The V and J ends lost 6 bases and 5 bases respectively, with 16 bases between them. The CDR3 runs 14 residues. The DNA of the CDR3 is TGTGCCAGCAGATCCTTGGTGAAGTCGACTGAAGCTTTCCTT. The encoded protein is CASRSLVKSTEAFL.

CDR3: CATTLTGLAYGYTF. The CDR3 region has the DNA TGTGCCACCACCCTCACGGGATTGGCCTATGGCTACACCTTC. The chain couples TRBV6-5 to TRBJ1-2, with no clear D. The CDR3 spans 14 residues. Germline-derived CDR1 and CDR2 are MNHEY and SVGAGI. V lost 10 bases and J lost 4, with 19 bases in between.

The chain combines TRBV30 with TRBJ1-6; no firm D call. Trimming shortened V by 0 bases and J by 7 bases, and 13 bases separated the two germline ends. The CDR3 has 15 amino acids. Germline CDR1 reads GTSNPN; CDR2 reads SVGIG (reference sequence). CDR3 nucleotides: TGTGCCTGGAGTGTAAGTCTTGGCGGGAATTCACCCCTCCACTTT. Translating gives CAWSVSLGGNSPLHF.

V is TRBV27 and J is TRBJ2-7; possible D gene TRBD2, 6 bases. Per the germline V gene, CDR1 is MNHEY and CDR2 is SMNVEV (reference sequence). The V end lost 4 bases, the J end lost 3 bases, and 25 bases lay between the germline ends. This CDR3 spans 18 amino acids. The CDR3 here is CASSSGPPETRWGYEQYF. The CDR3 nucleotides are TGTGCCAGCAGTTCCGGACCCCCAGAGACTAGGTGGGGCTACGAGCAGTACTTC.

The J gene is TRBJ2-3, the V gene TRBV7-2; 16 positions match TRBD2. Germline CDR1 and CDR2: SGHTA and FQGNSA. There are 19 residues in the CDR3. J was trimmed by 3 bases and V by 4 bases; bases with no gene match: 10. CDR3 nucleotide sequence: TGTGCCAGCAGCTACTTTCCGGGACTAGCGGGGGGGATGACAGATACGCAGTATTTT. Its translation is CASSYFPGLAGGMTDTQYF.

This chain uses TRBV19 with TRBJ1-5, with D tentatively TRBD1 (6 bases). The CDR3 is made up of 16 amino acids. Germline V gene lookup returns CDR1 LNHDA and CDR2 SQIVND (reference sequence). The V end lost 0 bases, the J end lost 6 bases, and 15 bases lay between the germline ends. CDR3: CASSIDPGTTRQPQHF. CDR3 bases: TGTGCCAGTAGTATAGATCCCGGGACAACCCGTCAGCCCCAGCATTTT.

This sequence joins TRBV6-5 and TRBJ2-7, with a possible D match to TRBD1 (6 bases). CDR1 and CDR2 (germline): MNHEY, SVGAGI. Trimming stripped 6 bases from V and 2 bases from J, with 11 bases between. This CDR3 is built from 13 residues. CDR3 sequence: CASSPTGTYEQYF. For the CDR3, the DNA is TGTGCCAGCAGCCCCACAGGGACCTACGAGCAGTACTTC.

Worth noting for this clone: Its ends do not fully match the called genes, so a read error is possible. The chain joins TRBV18 to TRBJ1-1; D not resolved. The CDR3 is 17 amino acids. The germline V gene encodes CDR1 KGHSH and CDR2 LQKENI. The CDR3 nucleotides are TGTGCCAGCTCGCCGGTCGAGGTACTTCAAAAGAACGCTGAAGCTTTCTTT. This sequence encodes CASSPVEVLQKNAEAFF.

The gene calls are TRBV11-3 and TRBJ2-1; 13 nucleotides match TRBD2. Germline loops: CDR1 SGHNT, CDR2 YENEEA. The CDR3 is made up of 15 amino acids. V gave up 5 bases and J gave up 12 bases; unmatched junction bases: 10. The chain's CDR3 is CASSPGTSGVSAQFF. In nucleotides, the CDR3 is TGTGCCAGCAGCCCAGGGACTAGCGGGGTGTCGGCGCAGTTCTTC. Full variable domain (missing parts from reference TRBV11-3 and TRBJ2-1): EAGVVQSPRYKIIEKKQPVAFWCNPISGHNTLYWYLQNLGQGPELLIRYENEEAVDDSQLPKDRFSAERLKGVDSTLKIQPAELGDSAVYLCASSPGTSGVSAQFFGPGTRLTVL.

The genes are TRBV19 and TRBJ2-5; D ambiguous. Per germline, CDR1 LNHDA and CDR2 SQIVND (reference sequence). Trimming removed 6 bases at V and 5 bases at J, with 13 bases between. The CDR3 runs to 13 residues. CDR3 protein: CASRGGVAETQYF. The DNA of the CDR3 is TGTGCCAGTAGGGGTGGAGTTGCGGAGACCCAGTACTTC.

The V gene is TRBV28, the J gene TRBJ1-3; D is perhaps TRBD1 (5 bases). From germline, CDR1 is MDHEN and CDR2 SYDVKM. V gave up 3 bases and J gave up 1 base, with 10 bases separating them. The CDR3 totals 15 residues. CDR3 region: CASSFPGKSGNTIYF. The CDR3 coding sequence is TGTGCCAGCAGTTTCCCAGGGAAGTCTGGAAACACCATATATTTT.

This clone has just a few counts. The J gene is TRBJ2-1, the V gene TRBV5-6; 15 bases are a match to TRBD2. CDR3 size: 15 residues. Germline CDR1 SGHDT, CDR2 YYEEEE. With 6 bases clipped from V and 13 bases from J, the junction kept 11 bases outside the gene matches. The chain's CDR3 is CASTPAGLAGGGQFF. DNA for the CDR3: TGTGCCAGCACCCCCGCGGGACTAGCGGGGGGCGGACAGTTCTTC.

J is TRBJ2-1 and V is TRBV9, with a weak D call TRBD1 (5 bases). This CDR3 region has 14 residues. CDR1 is SGDLS and CDR2 is YYNGEE in the germline V gene. V was pared by 0 bases and J by 5 bases, with 9 bases between. In DNA form, the CDR3 reads TGTGCCAGCAGCGTAGAGGCAGGGAACAATGAGCAGTTCTTC. Translated: CASSVEAGNNEQFF.

The rearrangement joins TRBV28 to TRBJ1-2; D is uncertain. The V end was cut by 4 bases, the J end by 4 bases, with 7 bases between. Per germline, CDR1 MDHEN and CDR2 SYDVKM. CDR3 size: 12 residues. CDR3 region: CASSSPGYGYTF. CDR3 bases: TGTGCCAGCAGTTCCCCCGGCTATGGCTACACCTTC.

This rearrangement joins TRBV9 to TRBJ2-5; 9 bases fit TRBD1. CDR1 is SGDLS and CDR2 is YYNGEE in the germline V gene. The CDR3 spans 14 residues. The trim removed 4 bases at V and 4 bases at J, leaving 5 bases unmatched. In nucleotides, the CDR3 is TGTGCCAGCAGCATACAGGGACAGGGAGAGACCCAGTACTTC. Amino acid sequence: CASSIQGQGETQYF.

This sequence joins TRBV6-6 and TRBJ1-4, with D possibly matching TRBD1 (6 bases). The V gene's germline CDR1 is MNHNY and CDR2 SVGAGI (reference sequence). V lost 4 bases, J lost 7 bases, and 10 bases lay in between. This CDR3 spans 13 amino acids. The CDR3 DNA reads as TGTGCCAGCAGTTTACAGGGTAGTGAAAAACTGTTTTTT. Its translation is CASSLQGSEKLFF.

In its sample, this clone was seen once. J is TRBJ2-2 and V is TRBV30; D is unresolved. The V and J ends lost 0 bases and 5 bases respectively, with 13 bases between them. Germline CDR1 reads GTSNPN; CDR2 reads SVGIG (reference sequence). The CDR3 covers 15 residues. The CDR3 sequence is CAWSVALLNTGELFF. The CDR3 DNA reads as TGTGCCTGGAGTGTAGCTCTCCTAAATACCGGGGAGCTGTTTTTT.

The CDR3 spells CASSRTGTSGGYYEQYF. The CDR3 DNA reads TGTGCCAGCAGCAGAACCGGGACTAGCGGGGGATACTACGAGCAGTACTTC. The gene calls are TRBV5-5 and TRBJ2-7; TRBD2 aligns across 14 bases. The junction had 9 bases not matched to a gene; V was cut back by 4 bases and J by 3 bases. Germline values: CDR1 SGHKS, CDR2 YYEKEE (reference sequence). The CDR3 is made up of 17 amino acids.

The rearrangement joins TRBV7-9 to TRBJ1-2; D is ambiguous. CDR1 is SEHNR, CDR2 FQNEAQ, per germline (reference sequence). CDR3 size: 12 residues. Deletions cut 2 bases from V and 1 base from J, with 2 bases between. CDR3 sequence (DNA): TGTGCCAGCAGCTTATATAACTATGGCTACACCTTC. It encodes CASSLYNYGYTF.